These T cell receptor beta chains were read from a single sample in a study of control samples from healthy donors and cancer patients. Sequencing was performed with immunoSEQ multiplex PCR; in TCRdb, only in-frame clones are kept and a portion is missing. The sample comprises approximately 71,000 clones, around 92% of which are singletons, and over 15% rests with the top ten. Sequenced sample: PBMCs. The receptors stem from a man aged 60 to 75 with lung cancer. The CDR3 runs from the conserved cysteine through the conserved F or W. D genes are given only for firm matches. Rows give clone size only sometimes, using once, few, many, or a class for an expanded clone.

size,V,D,J,CDR3,DNA
.,TRBV5-1,.,TRBJ1-6,CASSLGARVGNSPLHF,TGCGCCAGCAGCTTGGGAGCACGGGTCGGGAATTCACCCCTCCACTTT
.,TRBV14,.,TRBJ2-2,CASSQDGLASGELFF,TGTGCCAGCAGCCAAGATGGGCTAGCCTCCGGGGAGCTGTTTTTT
.,TRBV9,.,TRBJ1-1,CASSLPEFGAEAFF,TGTGCCAGCAGCCTTCCTGAATTTGGCGCTGAAGCTTTCTTT
.,TRBV9,.,TRBJ1-3,CASSVRTDGNTIYF,TGTGCCAGCAGCGTACGGACGGACGGAAACACCATATATTTT
.,TRBV5-6,TRBD1,TRBJ1-5,CASSLITGDQPQHF,TGTGCCAGCAGCTTGATAACAGGGGATCAGCCCCAGCATTTT
.,TRBV7-3,.,TRBJ2-7,CASSLQGNSYEQYF,TGTGCCAGCAGCTTACAGGGGAACTCCTACGAGCAGTACTTC
.,TRBV5-1,.,TRBJ2-5,CASSLAQTGGQETQYF,TGCGCCAGCAGCTTGGCCCAGACAGGCGGCCAAGAGACCCAGTACTTC
few,TRBV30,TRBD1,TRBJ1-2,CAWNGLRQGARDYGYTF,TGTGCCTGGAACGGACTTAGACAGGGGGCTAGGGACTATGGCTACACCTTC
once,TRBV18,.,TRBJ1-1,CASSHDGAGRTEAFF,TGTGCCAGCTCACACGACGGGGCAGGGAGGACTGAAGCTTTCTTT
.,TRBV4-2,.,TRBJ1-2,CASSQPSREDYGYTF,TGTGCCAGCAGCCAACCCTCCCGGGAGGATTATGGCTACACCTTC
.,TRBV27,.,TRBJ2-7,CASRPSLGTRLSYEQYF,TGTGCCAGCAGACCATCTCTCGGAACAAGACTTTCCTACGAGCAGTACTTC
.,TRBV12-5,TRBD1,TRBJ1-6,CASGLVRSTGTNSPLHF,TGTGCTAGTGGTTTGGTACGGTCGACAGGGACTAATTCACCCCTCCACTTT
once,TRBV7-3,TRBD1,TRBJ2-1,CASSLGAGGFNEQFF,TGTGCCAGCAGCTTGGGGGCAGGGGGCTTCAATGAGCAGTTCTTC
.,TRBV7-9,.,TRBJ1-5,CASSLLAGQPQHF,TGTGCCAGCAGCTTATTGGCAGGACAGCCCCAGCATTTT
.,TRBV5-4,.,TRBJ2-3,CASSSRGYDTQYF,TGTGCCAGCAGCTCCCGAGGGTACGATACGCAGTATTTT
.,TRBV6-5,TRBD1,TRBJ1-4,CASTRAGTGGEKLFF,TGTGCCAGCACCCGGGCGGGGACAGGGGGGGAAAAACTGTTTTTT